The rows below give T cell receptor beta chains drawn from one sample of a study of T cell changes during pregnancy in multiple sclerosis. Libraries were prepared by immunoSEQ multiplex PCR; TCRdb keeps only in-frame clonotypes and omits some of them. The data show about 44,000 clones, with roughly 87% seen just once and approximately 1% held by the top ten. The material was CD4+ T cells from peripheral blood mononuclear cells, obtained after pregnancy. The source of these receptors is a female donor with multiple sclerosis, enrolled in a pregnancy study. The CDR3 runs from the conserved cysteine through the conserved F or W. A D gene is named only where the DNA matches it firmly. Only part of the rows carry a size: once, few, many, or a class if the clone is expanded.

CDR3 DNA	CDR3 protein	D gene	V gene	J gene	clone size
TGTGCCAGCAGCCCCAGGACTAGCGGAACGATCGAGCAGTACTTC	CASSPRTSGTIEQYF	TRBD2	TRBV9	TRBJ2-7	-
TGTGCCAGTCAGAGCGGACAGGGTAGTGAAAAACTGTTTTTT	CASQSGQGSEKLFF	TRBD1	TRBV6-5	TRBJ1-4	-
TGTGCCAGCAGCGTCGCCCGTAAGTTTGGGCCGGCACGAACTGAAGCTTTCTTT	CASSVARKFGPARTEAFF	-	TRBV11-2	TRBJ1-1	few
TGTGCCAGCTCACCACCTAGCGGGAGTGAGTACAATGAGCAGTTCTTC	CASSPPSGSEYNEQFF	TRBD2	TRBV18	TRBJ2-1	-
TGTGCCAGCAGACCACAGGGGAGTGGGAACACTGAAGCTTTCTTT	CASRPQGSGNTEAFF	TRBD1	TRBV7-9	TRBJ1-1	few
TGTGCCAGCAGCCCGCTAGCGGAGTCCTACGAGCAGTACTTC	CASSPLAESYEQYF	TRBD2	TRBV11-2	TRBJ2-7	-
TGTGCCAGCAGGGGTCCTCAGGGCTACGAGCAGTACTTC	CASRGPQGYEQYF	-	TRBV2	TRBJ2-7	once
TGTGCCAGCAGCTTAGCCCGGGCCTGGGGGCCAAACTCTGGAAACACCATATATTTT	CASSLARAWGPNSGNTIYF	-	TRBV7-9	TRBJ1-3	once
TGTAGCGTCCCCCGGGACAGGAGCTCTGGGGCCAACGTCCTGACTTTC	CSVPRDRSSGANVLTF	TRBD1	TRBV29-1	TRBJ2-6	-
TGTGCCAGCACCTTCCGGGACTCTTCCTACGAGCAGTACTTC	CASTFRDSSYEQYF	-	TRBV6-6	TRBJ2-7	-
TGCGCCAGCAGCTTGGCCAGGGGCGCGGATGAGCAGTTCTTC	CASSLARGADEQFF	-	TRBV5-1	TRBJ2-1	-
TGTGCCAGCAGTTTATCAGGATGGTCACAGGGAGAGGATGAAAAACTGTTTTTT	CASSLSGWSQGEDEKLFF	-	TRBV27	TRBJ1-4	-
TGTGCCAGCAGCTTTCGCTCTGGAAACACCATATATTTT	CASSFRSGNTIYF	-	TRBV5-6	TRBJ1-3	-
TGTGCCTGGAGCACTCAGGGGGACTACTATGGCTACACCTTC	CAWSTQGDYYGYTF	TRBD1	TRBV30	TRBJ1-2	-
TGTGCCATCACAGAGAGGTGGGACAGTCTTAACTATGGCTACACCTTC	CAITERWDSLNYGYTF	TRBD1	TRBV10-3	TRBJ1-2	once
TGTGCCAGCAGCTTGACAGGCGGAAACACTGAAGCTTTCTTT	CASSLTGGNTEAFF	-	TRBV5-4	TRBJ1-1	-
TGTGCCAGCTGGCGGACAGGGGTTGATGGCTACACCTTC	CASWRTGVDGYTF	TRBD1	TRBV18	TRBJ1-2	-
TGTGCCAGCAGTTTTCAGGCCTCTGGAAACACCATATATTTT	CASSFQASGNTIYF	-	TRBV27	TRBJ1-3	-
TGTGCCAGTAGTTCCCTTTTTCGGGCTAGCGGACAAGAGACCCAGTACTTC	CASSSLFRASGQETQYF	TRBD2	TRBV19	TRBJ2-5	-
TGCGCCAGCAGCCAGAGCGGATACTCCTACGAGCAGTACTTC	CASSQSGYSYEQYF	-	TRBV5-1	TRBJ2-7	-
TGTGCCACCATCGCCCCAACAGGGGGCGAAGACATTCAGTACTTC	CATIAPTGGEDIQYF	TRBD1	TRBV19	TRBJ2-4	-
TGTGCCAGCACCCCAGGGACAGGGGGCGCATATGGCTACACCTTC	CASTPGTGGAYGYTF	TRBD1	TRBV6-6	TRBJ1-2	-
TGTGCCAGCAGCCAACAGGGGGACTCCTACGAGCAGTACTTC	CASSQQGDSYEQYF	TRBD1	TRBV11-2	TRBJ2-7	-
TGTGCCACCGGACAGGGGAGCGGCTACACCTTC	CATGQGSGYTF	TRBD1	TRBV19	TRBJ1-2	-
TGTGCCAGCAGGGATCCGACAGGGCCGCACTATGGCTACACCTTC	CASRDPTGPHYGYTF	TRBD1	TRBV6-1	TRBJ1-2	-
TGTGCCAGCAGCTTAGGACTAGCGGGAGCAACAGATACGCAGTATTTT	CASSLGLAGATDTQYF	TRBD2	TRBV13	TRBJ2-3	-
TGTGCCAGCAGACGCGGGGGGACAGGGCAATACAATGAGCAGTTCTTC	CASRRGGTGQYNEQFF	-	TRBV28	TRBJ2-1	-
TGTGCCAGCAGTTCTCCGCAGGGGGTTGACTACGAGCAGTACTTC	CASSSPQGVDYEQYF	TRBD1	TRBV6-6	TRBJ2-7	-
TGTGCCAGCAGCCCGCTCACTAGCATTAACAACGAGCAGTACTTC	CASSPLTSINNEQYF	-	TRBV5-6	TRBJ2-7	-
TGTACCAGCAGTCCGGGGTTTTCTGGCTACACCTTC	CTSSPGFSGYTF	-	TRBV28	TRBJ1-2	-
TGTGCCAGCAGCTCGACTTTTTCCACAGATACGCAGTATTTT	CASSSTFSTDTQYF	-	TRBV7-6	TRBJ2-3	-
TGTGCCAGCAGTTACTCGAGCCAGCGGGAGGGCCGAAGGCAGTTCTTC	CASSYSSQREGRRQFF	TRBD2	TRBV6-5	TRBJ2-1	-
TGTGCCAGCAGCCCCTTTGGACTAGGGATCTCTGGGGCCAACGTCCTGACTTTC	CASSPFGLGISGANVLTF	TRBD2	TRBV27	TRBJ2-6	-
TGTGCCAGCAGTTCGGCTGGACTCGGTCCCGAGCAGTACTTC	CASSSAGLGPEQYF	-	TRBV6-5	TRBJ2-7	-
TGTGCCAGCAGTCTACAGAGCACTGAAGCTTTCTTT	CASSLQSTEAFF	-	TRBV28	TRBJ1-1	-
TGTGCCAGCAGTAGACAGGGAGAAGCAGATACGCAGTATTTT	CASSRQGEADTQYF	TRBD1	TRBV6-5	TRBJ2-3	-
TGTGCCAGCAGCTTAGCGGGAGGGGAGCTGTTTTTT	CASSLAGGELFF	-	TRBV11-2	TRBJ2-2	-
TGTGCCAGCTCACCACAGGGGGGGACGACCTACGAGCAGTACTTC	CASSPQGGTTYEQYF	-	TRBV18	TRBJ2-7	-
TGTGCCAGCAGTTTGACTCGGACTAGCGGGGGCAGCACAGATACGCAGTATTTT	CASSLTRTSGGSTDTQYF	TRBD2	TRBV7-9	TRBJ2-3	-
TGTGCCAGCAGCCAGGGACTAGCGGGAGTTGGTGAGCAGTTCTTC	CASSQGLAGVGEQFF	TRBD2	TRBV4-2	TRBJ2-1	-
TGTGCCAGCAGCTTCTTATCCCCACAGGGCGTGGACACTGAAGCTTTCTTT	CASSFLSPQGVDTEAFF	-	TRBV5-6	TRBJ1-1	-
TGTGCCAGCAGATTGGGGAGCCCAGATACGCAGTATTTT	CASRLGSPDTQYF	-	TRBV28	TRBJ2-3	-
TGCAGCGTTGACAGGGCGGGGAACTATGGCTACACCTTC	CSVDRAGNYGYTF	-	TRBV29-1	TRBJ1-2	medium-sized
TGTGCCAGCAGCTTAACGTCGGGGGACGCCGGGGAGCTGTTTTTT	CASSLTSGDAGELFF	-	TRBV7-3	TRBJ2-2	-
TGTGCCAGCAGCGAGGGGACAGGGGGAAACTACGAGCAGTACTTC	CASSEGTGGNYEQYF	TRBD1	TRBV5-4	TRBJ2-7	-
TGTGCCTCCCTGGACAGGGCTAATGAAAAACTGTTTTTT	CASLDRANEKLFF	TRBD1	TRBV19	TRBJ1-4	-
TGTGCCAGCAGCTTAGCTTTCGGCAGGGCCGACGAGCAGTACTTC	CASSLAFGRADEQYF	-	TRBV7-2	TRBJ2-7	-
TGTGCCAGCCGGCGGTCCCAGGGGGATGAGCAGTTCTTC	CASRRSQGDEQFF	TRBD1	TRBV7-9	TRBJ2-1	-
TGTGCCTGGAGTGTTGGACTAGCGGGAGTTGAGCAGTTCTTC	CAWSVGLAGVEQFF	TRBD2	TRBV30	TRBJ2-1	-
TGTGCCAGCAGCTTCGACCTCGGGCGGGACACCGGGGAGCTGTTTTTT	CASSFDLGRDTGELFF	-	TRBV7-2	TRBJ2-2	-
TGTGCCAGCATTATGGACAGGGTATTAGGAAAACTGTTTTTT	CASIMDRVLGKLFF	TRBD1	TRBV6-1	TRBJ1-4	-
TGTGCCAGCACCCTTACTAGTGCCCGGAACACTGAAGCTTTCTTT	CASTLTSARNTEAFF	-	TRBV28	TRBJ1-1	-
TGTGCCAGCTCACCAAAGAAAGGACTAGCGGGAGTCGAGCAGTTCTTC	CASSPKKGLAGVEQFF	TRBD2	TRBV18	TRBJ2-1	-
TGTGCCAGCAGGTTCGGACTCCCCCAGCCCCAGCATTTT	CASRFGLPQPQHF	-	TRBV2	TRBJ1-5	-
TGTGCCAGCTCACCTAAAGGCTCAGGGAGGGGAGAGACCCAGTACTTC	CASSPKGSGRGETQYF	TRBD2	TRBV18	TRBJ2-5	-
TGTGCCAGCAGCGTGTCAGGAGCGGGAGGGCCGGATACGCAGTATTTT	CASSVSGAGGPDTQYF	TRBD2	TRBV4-2	TRBJ2-3	-
TGTGCCAGCAGCTTACTTGGGCGGGAGGACCAAGAGACCCAGTACTTC	CASSLLGREDQETQYF	TRBD2	TRBV11-1	TRBJ2-5	-
TGTGCCTGGAACCAGGGACTAGAGAAGAATGAGCAGTTCTTC	CAWNQGLEKNEQFF	TRBD2	TRBV30	TRBJ2-1	-
TGTGCCATCAGATTGGGACTAGTCGACAATGAGCAGTTCTTC	CAIRLGLVDNEQFF	TRBD2	TRBV10-3	TRBJ2-1	-